The source of this T cell receptor beta chain is a study of identical twins. Germline V gives CDR1 KGHDR, CDR2 SFDVKD. This CDR3 is built from 13 residues. V lost 9 bases and J 3 bases, leaving 11 bases between the germline ends. TCRdb ran MiXCR on the 5' RACE reads and lists one entry per CDR3 protein. The sample includes roughly 260,000 distinct CDR3 sequences, approximately 8% of them seen just once. This sample also belongs to another study, concerning yellow fever vaccine responses in identical twins.

The specimen sequenced was CD8+ T cells sorted from blood. The chain links TRBV24-1 to TRBJ2-1; a possible D gene is TRBD1 (5 bases). The origin of this receptor is a woman between 18 and 29 years old in good health. CDR3 coding DNA: TGTGCCACCGCGGACACCGGCTACAATGAGCAGTTCTTC. Translating it yields CATADTGYNEQFF.